This TCR beta chain was observed in a study of blood T cell repertoires in COVID-19. Across the study: Italy, Spain and the United States were the sources of the convalescent and acute COVID-19 samples.

V lost 0 bases to trimming and J lost 5 bases, with 10 bases between them. Per germline, CDR1 MNHEY and CDR2 SVGEGT. The CDR3 is 14 residues long. The repertoire was sequenced with immunoSEQ multiplex PCR; TCRdb's copy has only in-frame clones and lacks some. The sample has 130,000 to 150,000 clones, roughly 90% seen once. The sample comprised peripheral blood. The gene calls are TRBV6-2 or TRBV6-3 and TRBJ2-5; D is unresolved. This TCR came from a human donor in a cohort sampled during active COVID-19. For the CDR3, the DNA is TGTGCCAGCAGTTACTCGGGCCGCGCGGAGACCCAGTACTTC. Amino acids: CASSYSGRAETQYF.